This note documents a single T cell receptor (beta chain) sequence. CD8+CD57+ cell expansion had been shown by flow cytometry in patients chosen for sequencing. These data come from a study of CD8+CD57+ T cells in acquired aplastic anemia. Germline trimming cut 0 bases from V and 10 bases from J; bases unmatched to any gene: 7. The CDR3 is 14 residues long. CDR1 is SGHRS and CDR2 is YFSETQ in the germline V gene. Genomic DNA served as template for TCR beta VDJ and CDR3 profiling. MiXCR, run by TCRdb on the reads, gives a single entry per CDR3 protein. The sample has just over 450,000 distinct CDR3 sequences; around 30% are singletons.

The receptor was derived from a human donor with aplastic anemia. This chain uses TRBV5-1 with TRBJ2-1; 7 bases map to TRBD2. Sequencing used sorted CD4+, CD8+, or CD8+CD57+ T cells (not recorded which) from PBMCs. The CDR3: CASSLAAGVYEQFF. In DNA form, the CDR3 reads TGCGCCAGCAGCTTGGCCGCGGGAGTATACGAGCAGTTCTTC.